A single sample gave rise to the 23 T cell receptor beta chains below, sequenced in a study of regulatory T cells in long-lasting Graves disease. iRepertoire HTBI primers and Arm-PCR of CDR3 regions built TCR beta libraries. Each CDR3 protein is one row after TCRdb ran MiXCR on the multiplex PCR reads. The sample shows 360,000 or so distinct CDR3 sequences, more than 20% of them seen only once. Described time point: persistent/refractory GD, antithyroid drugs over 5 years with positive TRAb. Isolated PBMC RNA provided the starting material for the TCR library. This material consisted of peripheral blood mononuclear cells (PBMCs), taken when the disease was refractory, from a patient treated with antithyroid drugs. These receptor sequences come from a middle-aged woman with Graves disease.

The CDR3 DNA reads as TGTGCCAGCAGCTTGGAGCCGATACGACTAGCGGTTAACACCGGGGAGCTGTTTTTT. Protein: CASSLEPIRLAVNTGELFF. V is TRBV5-5 and J is TRBJ2-2; TRBD2 aligns across 9 bases. CDR1 is SGHKS and CDR2 is YYEKEE in the germline V gene (reference sequence). CDR3 length: 19 amino acids. The ends lost 0 bases at V and 2 bases at J; junction bases unmatched: 11.

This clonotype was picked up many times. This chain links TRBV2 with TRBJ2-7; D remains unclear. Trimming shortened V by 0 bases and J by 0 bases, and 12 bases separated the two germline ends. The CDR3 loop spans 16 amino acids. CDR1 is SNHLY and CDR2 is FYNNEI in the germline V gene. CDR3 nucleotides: TGTGCCAGCAGTGAAGCGTGGGCCACCAGCTCCTACGAGCAGTACTTC. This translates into CASSEAWATSSYEQYF.

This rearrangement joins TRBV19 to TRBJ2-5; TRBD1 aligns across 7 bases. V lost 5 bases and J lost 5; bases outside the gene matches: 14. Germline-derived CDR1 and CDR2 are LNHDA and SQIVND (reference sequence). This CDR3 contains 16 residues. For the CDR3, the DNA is TGTGCCAGTAGTTCTGCCCGCCGACAGGGCCAGGAGACCCAGTACTTC. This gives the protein CASSSARRQGQETQYF.

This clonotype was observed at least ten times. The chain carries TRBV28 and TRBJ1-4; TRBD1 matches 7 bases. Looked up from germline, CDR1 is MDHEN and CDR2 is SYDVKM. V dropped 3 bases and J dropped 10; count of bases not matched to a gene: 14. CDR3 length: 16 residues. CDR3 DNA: TGTGCCAGCAGTTTTCCCACGGGACAGCGTCAGGGAAAACTGTTTTTT. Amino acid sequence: CASSFPTGQRQGKLFF.

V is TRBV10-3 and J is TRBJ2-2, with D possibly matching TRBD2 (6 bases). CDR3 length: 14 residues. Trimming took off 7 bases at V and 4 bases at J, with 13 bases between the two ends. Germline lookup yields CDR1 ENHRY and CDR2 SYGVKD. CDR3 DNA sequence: TGTGCCATCAAGGGAGGTCGTAGCACCGGGGAGCTGTTTTTT. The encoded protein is CAIKGGRSTGELFF.

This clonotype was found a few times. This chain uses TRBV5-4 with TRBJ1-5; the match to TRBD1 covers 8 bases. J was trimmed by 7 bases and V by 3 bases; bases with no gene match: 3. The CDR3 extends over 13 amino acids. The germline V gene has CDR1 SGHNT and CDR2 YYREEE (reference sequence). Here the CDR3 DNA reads TGTGCCAGCAGCTCAGGGGGCAGACAGCCCCAGCATTTT. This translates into CASSSGGRQPQHF.

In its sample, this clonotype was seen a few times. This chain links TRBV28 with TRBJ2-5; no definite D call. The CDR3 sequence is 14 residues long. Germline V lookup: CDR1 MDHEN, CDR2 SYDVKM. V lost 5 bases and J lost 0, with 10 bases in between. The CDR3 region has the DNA TGTGCCAGCAGTCTCACACTGTACCAAGAGACCCAGTACTTC. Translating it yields CASSLTLYQETQYF.

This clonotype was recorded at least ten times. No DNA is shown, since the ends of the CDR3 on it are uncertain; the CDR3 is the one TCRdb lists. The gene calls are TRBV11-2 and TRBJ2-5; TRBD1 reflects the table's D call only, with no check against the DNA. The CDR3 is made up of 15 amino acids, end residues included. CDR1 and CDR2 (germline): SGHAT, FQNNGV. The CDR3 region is CATSVAGGAWETQYF.

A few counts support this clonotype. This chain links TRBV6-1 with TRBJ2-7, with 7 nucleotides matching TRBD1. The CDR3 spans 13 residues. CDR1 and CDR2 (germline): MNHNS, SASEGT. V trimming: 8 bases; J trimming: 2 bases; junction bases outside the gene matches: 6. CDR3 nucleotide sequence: TGTGCCAGCGGCTTAGGGACAGCCTACGAGCAGTACTTC. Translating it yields CASGLGTAYEQYF.

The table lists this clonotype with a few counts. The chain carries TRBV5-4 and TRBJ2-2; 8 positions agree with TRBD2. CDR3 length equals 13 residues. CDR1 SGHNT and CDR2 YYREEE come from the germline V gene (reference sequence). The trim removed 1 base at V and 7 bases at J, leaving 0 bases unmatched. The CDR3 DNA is TGTGCCAGCAGCTTGACTAGCGGCGGGGAGCTGTTTTTT. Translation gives CASSLTSGGELFF.

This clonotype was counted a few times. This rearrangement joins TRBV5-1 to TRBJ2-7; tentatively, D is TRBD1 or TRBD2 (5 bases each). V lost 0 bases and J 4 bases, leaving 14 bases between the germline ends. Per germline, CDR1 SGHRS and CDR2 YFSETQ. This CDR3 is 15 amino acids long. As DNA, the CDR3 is TGCGCCAGCAGCTTGGGCTGGGGCCGAGGGTACGAGCAGTACTTC. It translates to CASSLGWGRGYEQYF.

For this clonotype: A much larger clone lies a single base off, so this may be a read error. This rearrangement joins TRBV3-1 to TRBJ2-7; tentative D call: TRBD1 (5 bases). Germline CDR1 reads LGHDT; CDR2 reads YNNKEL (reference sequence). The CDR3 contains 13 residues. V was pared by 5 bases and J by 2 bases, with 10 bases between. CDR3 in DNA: TGTGCCAGCAGCTCGACAGTAACCTACGAGCAGTACTTC. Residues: CASSSTVTYEQYF.

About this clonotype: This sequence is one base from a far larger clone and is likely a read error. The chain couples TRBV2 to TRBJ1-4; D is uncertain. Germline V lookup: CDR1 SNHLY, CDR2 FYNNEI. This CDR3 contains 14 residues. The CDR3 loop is CASSLGLYNEKPFF. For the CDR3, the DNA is TGTGCCAGCAGCTTAGGGCTGTATAATGAAAAACCGTTTTTT.

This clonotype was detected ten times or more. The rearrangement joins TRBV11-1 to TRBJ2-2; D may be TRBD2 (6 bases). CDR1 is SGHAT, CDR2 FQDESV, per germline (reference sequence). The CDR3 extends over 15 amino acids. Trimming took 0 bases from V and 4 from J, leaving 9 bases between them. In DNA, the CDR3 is TGTGCCAGCAGCTTAGCTCACGGGGGCACCGGGGAGCTGTTTTTT. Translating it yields CASSLAHGGTGELFF.

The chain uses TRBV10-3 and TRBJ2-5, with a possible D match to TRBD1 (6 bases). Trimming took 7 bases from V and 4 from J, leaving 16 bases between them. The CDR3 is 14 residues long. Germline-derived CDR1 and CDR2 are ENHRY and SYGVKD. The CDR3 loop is CAIKAGEGRETQYF. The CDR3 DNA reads TGTGCCATCAAGGCAGGGGAAGGGAGAGAGACCCAGTACTTC.

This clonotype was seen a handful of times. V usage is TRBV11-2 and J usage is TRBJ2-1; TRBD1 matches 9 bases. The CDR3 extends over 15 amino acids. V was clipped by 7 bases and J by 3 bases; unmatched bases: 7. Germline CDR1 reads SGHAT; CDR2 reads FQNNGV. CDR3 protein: CASTPDRGVYNEQFF. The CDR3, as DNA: TGTGCCAGCACCCCTGACAGGGGGGTCTACAATGAGCAGTTCTTC. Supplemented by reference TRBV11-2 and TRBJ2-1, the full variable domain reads EAGVAQSPRYKIIEKRQSVAFWCNPISGHATLYWYQQILGQGPKLLIQFQNNGVVDDSQLPKDRFSAERLKGVDSTLKIQPAKLEDSAVYLCASTPDRGVYNEQFFGPGTRLTVL.

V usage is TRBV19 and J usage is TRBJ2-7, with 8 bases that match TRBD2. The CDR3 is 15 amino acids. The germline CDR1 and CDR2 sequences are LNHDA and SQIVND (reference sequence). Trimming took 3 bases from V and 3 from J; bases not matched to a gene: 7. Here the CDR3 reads CASSIGAGALYEQYF. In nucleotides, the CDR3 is TGTGCCAGTAGTATTGGAGCGGGAGCTCTCTACGAGCAGTACTTC. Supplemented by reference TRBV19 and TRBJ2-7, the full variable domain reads DGGITQSPKYLFRKEGQNVTLSCEQNLNHDAMYWYRQDPGQGLRLIYYSQIVNDFQKGDIAEGYSVSREKKESFPLTVTSAQKNPTAFYLCASSIGAGALYEQYFGPGTRLTVT.

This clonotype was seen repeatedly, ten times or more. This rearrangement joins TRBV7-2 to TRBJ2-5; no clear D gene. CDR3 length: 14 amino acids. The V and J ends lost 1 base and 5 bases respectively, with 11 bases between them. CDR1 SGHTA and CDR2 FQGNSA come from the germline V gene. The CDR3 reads CASSLVYSEETQYF. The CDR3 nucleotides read TGTGCCAGCAGCTTAGTTTATTCCGAGGAGACCCAGTACTTC. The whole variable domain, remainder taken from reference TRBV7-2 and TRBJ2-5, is GAGVSQSPSNKVTEKGKDVELRCDPISGHTALYWYRQSLGQGLEFLIYFQGNSAPDKSGLPSDRFSAERTGGSVSTLTIQRTQQEDSAVYLCASSLVYSEETQYFGPGTRLLVL.

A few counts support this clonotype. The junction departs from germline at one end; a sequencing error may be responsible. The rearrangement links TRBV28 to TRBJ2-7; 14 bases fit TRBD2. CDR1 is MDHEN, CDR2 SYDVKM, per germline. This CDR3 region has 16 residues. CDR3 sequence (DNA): TGTACCAGCAGTTTCGGACTAGCGGGAGGTTACTACGAGCAGTACTTC. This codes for CTSSFGLAGGYYEQYF. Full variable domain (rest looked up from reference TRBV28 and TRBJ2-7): DVKVTQSSRYLVKRTGEKVFLECVQDMDHENMFWYRQDPGLGLRLIYFSYDVKMKEKGDIPEGYSVSREKKERFSLILESASTNQTSMYLCTSSFGLAGGYYEQYFGPGTRLTVT.

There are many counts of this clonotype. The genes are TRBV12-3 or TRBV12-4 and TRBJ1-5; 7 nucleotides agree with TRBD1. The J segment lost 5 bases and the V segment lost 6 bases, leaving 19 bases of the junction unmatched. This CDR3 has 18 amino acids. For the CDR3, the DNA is TGTGCCAGCAGCCCCAACCTCGGAGGGGGACAGCCCTATCAGCCCCAGCATTTT. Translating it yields CASSPNLGGGQPYQPQHF.

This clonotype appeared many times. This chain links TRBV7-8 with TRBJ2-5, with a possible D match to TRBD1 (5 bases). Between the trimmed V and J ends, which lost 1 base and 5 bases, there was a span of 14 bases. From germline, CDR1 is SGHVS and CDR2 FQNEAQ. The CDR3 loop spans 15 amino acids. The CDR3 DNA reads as TGTGCCAGCAGCTTAGGCAGGGTGATACTTGAGACCCAGTACTTC. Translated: CASSLGRVILETQYF.

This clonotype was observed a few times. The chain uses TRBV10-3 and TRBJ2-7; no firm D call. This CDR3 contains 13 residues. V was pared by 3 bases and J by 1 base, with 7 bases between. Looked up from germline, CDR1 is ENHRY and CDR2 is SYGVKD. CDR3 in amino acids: CAISEKRSYEQYF. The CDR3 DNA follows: TGTGCCATCAGTGAAAAAAGATCCTACGAGCAGTACTTC.

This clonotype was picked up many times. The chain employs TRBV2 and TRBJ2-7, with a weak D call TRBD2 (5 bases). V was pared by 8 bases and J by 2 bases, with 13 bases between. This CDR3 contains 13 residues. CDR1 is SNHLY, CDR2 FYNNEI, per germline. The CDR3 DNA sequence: TGTGCCAGCGGAAGACTACTTACCTACGAGCAGTACTTC. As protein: CASGRLLTYEQYF.